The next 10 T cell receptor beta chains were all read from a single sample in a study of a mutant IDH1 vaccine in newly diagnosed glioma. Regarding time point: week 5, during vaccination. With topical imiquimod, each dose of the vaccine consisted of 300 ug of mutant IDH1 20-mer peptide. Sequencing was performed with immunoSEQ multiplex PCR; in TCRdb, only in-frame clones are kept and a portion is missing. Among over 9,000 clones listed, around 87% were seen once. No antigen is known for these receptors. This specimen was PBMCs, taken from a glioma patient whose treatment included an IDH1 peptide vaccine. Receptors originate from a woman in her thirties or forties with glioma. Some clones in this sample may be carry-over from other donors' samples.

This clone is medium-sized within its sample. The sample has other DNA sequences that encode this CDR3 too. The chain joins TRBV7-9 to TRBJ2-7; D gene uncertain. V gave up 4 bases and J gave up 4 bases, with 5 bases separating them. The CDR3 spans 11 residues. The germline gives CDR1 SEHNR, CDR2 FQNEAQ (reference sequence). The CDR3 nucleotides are TGTGCCAGCAGCTCCCTATACGAGCAGTACTTC. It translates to CASSSLYEQYF.

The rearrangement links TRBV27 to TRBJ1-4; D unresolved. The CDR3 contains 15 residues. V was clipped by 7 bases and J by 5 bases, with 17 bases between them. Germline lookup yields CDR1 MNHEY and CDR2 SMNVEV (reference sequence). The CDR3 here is CASTTHNSLNEKLFF. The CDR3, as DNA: TGTGCCAGCACTACTCACAACAGTCTAAATGAAAAACTGTTTTTT.

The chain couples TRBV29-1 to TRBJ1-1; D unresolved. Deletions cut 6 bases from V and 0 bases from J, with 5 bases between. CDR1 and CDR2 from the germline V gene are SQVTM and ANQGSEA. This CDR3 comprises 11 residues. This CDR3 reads CSVGLNTEAFF. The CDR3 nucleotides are TGCAGCGTGGGTCTGAACACTGAAGCTTTCTTT.

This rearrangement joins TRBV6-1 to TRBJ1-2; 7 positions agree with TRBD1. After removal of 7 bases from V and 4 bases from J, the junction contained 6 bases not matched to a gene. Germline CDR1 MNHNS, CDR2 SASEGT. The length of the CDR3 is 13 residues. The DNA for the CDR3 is TGTGCCAGCACCTACGGGACAGTCTATGGCTACACCTTC. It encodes CASTYGTVYGYTF.

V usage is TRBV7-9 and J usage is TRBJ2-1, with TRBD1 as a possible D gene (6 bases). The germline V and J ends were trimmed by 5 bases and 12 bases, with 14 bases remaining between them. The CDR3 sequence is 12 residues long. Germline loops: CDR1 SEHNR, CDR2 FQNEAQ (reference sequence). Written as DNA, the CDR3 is TGTGCCAGCAGCCCCCGGGACACGGGGCAGTTCTTC. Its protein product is CASSPRDTGQFF.

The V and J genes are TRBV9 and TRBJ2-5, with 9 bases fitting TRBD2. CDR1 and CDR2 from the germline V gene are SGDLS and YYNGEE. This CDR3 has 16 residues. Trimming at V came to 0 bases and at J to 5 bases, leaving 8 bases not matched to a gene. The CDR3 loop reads CASSVAAGGAGETQYF. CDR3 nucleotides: TGTGCCAGCAGCGTAGCCGCGGGGGGGGCTGGGGAGACCCAGTACTTC.

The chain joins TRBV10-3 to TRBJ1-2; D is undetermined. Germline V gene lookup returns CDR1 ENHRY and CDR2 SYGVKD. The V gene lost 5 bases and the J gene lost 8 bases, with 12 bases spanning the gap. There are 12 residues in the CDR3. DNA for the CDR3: TGTGCCATCAGTCCGGACCTCAGGGGCTACACCTTC. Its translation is CAISPDLRGYTF.

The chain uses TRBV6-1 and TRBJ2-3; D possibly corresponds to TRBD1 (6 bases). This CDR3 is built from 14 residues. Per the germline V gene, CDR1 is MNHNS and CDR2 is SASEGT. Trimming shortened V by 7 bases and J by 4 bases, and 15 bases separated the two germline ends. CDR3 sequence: CASTLEGTPDTQYF. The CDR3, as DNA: TGTGCCAGCACCTTAGAAGGGACACCAGATACGCAGTATTTT.

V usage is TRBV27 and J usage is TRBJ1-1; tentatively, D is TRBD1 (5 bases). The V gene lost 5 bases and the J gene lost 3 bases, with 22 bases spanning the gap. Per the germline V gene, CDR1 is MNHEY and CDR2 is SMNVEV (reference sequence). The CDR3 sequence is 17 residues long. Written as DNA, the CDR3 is TGTGCCAGCAGTCTTACCACCCGAGAGGGGTTCCACACTGAAGCTTTCTTT. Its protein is CASSLTTREGFHTEAFF.

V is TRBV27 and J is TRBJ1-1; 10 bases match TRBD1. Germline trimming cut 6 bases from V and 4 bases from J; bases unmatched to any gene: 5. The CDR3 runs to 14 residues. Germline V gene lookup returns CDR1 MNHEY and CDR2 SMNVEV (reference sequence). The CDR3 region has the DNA TGTGCCAGCAGAGACGGACAGGGGGTCACTGAAGCTTTCTTT. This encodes CASRDGQGVTEAFF.